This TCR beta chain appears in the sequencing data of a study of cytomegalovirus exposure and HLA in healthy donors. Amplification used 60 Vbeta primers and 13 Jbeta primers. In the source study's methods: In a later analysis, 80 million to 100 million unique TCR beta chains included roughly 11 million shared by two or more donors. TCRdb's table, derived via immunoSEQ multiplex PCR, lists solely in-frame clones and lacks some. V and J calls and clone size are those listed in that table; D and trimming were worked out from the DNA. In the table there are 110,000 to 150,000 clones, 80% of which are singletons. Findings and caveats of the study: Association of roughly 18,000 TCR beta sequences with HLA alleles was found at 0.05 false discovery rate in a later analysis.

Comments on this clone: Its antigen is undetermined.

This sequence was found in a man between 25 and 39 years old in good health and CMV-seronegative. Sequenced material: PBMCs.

The CDR3 bases are TGTGCCAGCAGCCCCCCCCGGGACAGGGGGGCCACTGAAGCTTTCTTT. As protein: CASSPPRDRGATEAFF. This rearrangement joins TRBV7-9 to TRBJ1-1; TRBD1 matches at 11 bases. This CDR3 spans 16 amino acids. V dropped 5 bases and J dropped 4; count of bases not matched to a gene: 9. CDR1 and CDR2 (germline): SEHNR, FQNEAQ (reference sequence).